This TCR beta chain was captured in a study of CXCR3-negative and CXCR3-positive naive CD8 T cells. Findings of the study overall: TRB CDR3 hydrophobicity was greater in CXCR3-positive naive cells than in CXCR3-negative naive cells. Whereas memory cells differed, naive CXCR3-negative and CXCR3-positive cells shared similar TRBV-TRBJ usage.

Researchers sorted under 350,000 cells of each CD8+ T cell subset in triplicate. A CD45RO-CCR7+CD27+CD95- profile was what naive CD8+ T cells displayed. cDNA libraries for TRB were generated by 5' RACE incorporating UMI labels. TCRdb derives one entry per CDR3 protein from the 5' RACE reads, leaving out DNA. The listing contains about 92,000 distinct CDR3 sequences. Points on this clonotype: What it recognizes is unknown.

Sequenced input: naive CXCR3+ CD8+ T cells from blood. Described subset: CD45RO-CCR7+CD27+CD95- naive CD8+ T cells expressing CXCR3 (TNR3+). The TCR comes from a human donor in good health. Some clones in this sample may be carry-over from other donors' samples.

The CDR3 loop reads CSPLGLGWANTEAFF. This chain uses TRBV20-1 with TRBJ1-1. CDR3 length: 15 amino acids. Germline V gene sequence: CDR1 DFQATT, CDR2 SNEGSKA (reference sequence).